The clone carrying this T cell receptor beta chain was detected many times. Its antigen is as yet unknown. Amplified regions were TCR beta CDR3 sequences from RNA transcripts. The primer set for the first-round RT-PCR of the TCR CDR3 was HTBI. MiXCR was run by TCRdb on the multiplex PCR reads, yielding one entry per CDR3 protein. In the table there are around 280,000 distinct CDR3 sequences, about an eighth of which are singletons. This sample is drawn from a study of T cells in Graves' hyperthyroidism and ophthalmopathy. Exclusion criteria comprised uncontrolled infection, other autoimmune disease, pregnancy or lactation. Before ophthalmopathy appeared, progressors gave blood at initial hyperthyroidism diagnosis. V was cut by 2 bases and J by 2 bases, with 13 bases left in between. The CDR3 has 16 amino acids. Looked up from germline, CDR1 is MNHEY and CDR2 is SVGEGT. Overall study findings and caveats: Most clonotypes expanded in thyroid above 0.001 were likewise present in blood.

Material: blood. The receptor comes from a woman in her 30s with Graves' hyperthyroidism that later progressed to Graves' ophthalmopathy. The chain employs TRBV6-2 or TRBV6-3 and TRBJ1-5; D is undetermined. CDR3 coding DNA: TGTGCCAGCAGTTACGATCTCTCAAGTGGCAATCAGCCCCAGCATTTT. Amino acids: CASSYDLSSGNQPQHF.